One and the same sample provided the 27 T cell receptor beta chains below, sequenced in a study of blood T cell repertoires in COVID-19. Here immunoSEQ multiplex PCR was the method, and the copy in TCRdb shows in-frame clones only, minus some. The table lists 280,000 or so clones, approximately 85% of them singletons, with roughly 2.2% in the top ten. Sequences were obtained from PBMCs or T cells enriched from blood (not recorded which). These receptors were obtained from a man in his thirties or forties who had recovered from COVID-19.

This clone has more than one count but fewer than ten. This rearrangement joins TRBV21-1 to TRBJ2-5; the table assigns TRBD1, which was not confirmed against the DNA. TRBV21-1 is a pseudogene segment. CDR3 size: 17 residues. CDR3: CASRHEGTGQNQETQYF. CDR3 in DNA: TGTGCCAGCCGCCACGAGGGGACAGGGCAAAACCAAGAGACCCAGTACTTC.

This clone was seen a single time. V usage is TRBV6-5 and J usage is TRBJ1-2, with 8 bases lining up with TRBD1. Unmatched junction bases numbered 8, after V lost 6 bases and J lost 5 bases. Germline V lookup: CDR1 MNHEY, CDR2 SVGAGI. CDR3 length: 14 residues. The CDR3 region has the DNA TGTGCCAGCAGCCGAAGACAGGGGTATTATGGCTACACCTTC. Translating it yields CASSRRQGYYGYTF.

Comments on this clone: This CDR3 is also generated by other DNA sequences in the sample. DNA of the CDR3: TGTGCCAGCAGCTTACGGGAAACTGAAGCTTTCTTT. Amino acid sequence: CASSLRETEAFF. The gene calls are TRBV7-2 and TRBJ1-1; D is ambiguous. Germline V lookup: CDR1 SGHTA, CDR2 FQGNSA. Trimming took 2 bases from V and 5 from J, leaving 6 bases between them. The CDR3 totals 12 residues.

This clone occurred once. The rearrangement uses TRBV7-9 and TRBJ2-2; TRBD2 might be the D (5 bases). Germline values: CDR1 SEHNR, CDR2 FQNEAQ (reference sequence). CDR3 size: 17 residues. Trimming cost V 1 base and J 3 bases, with 15 bases left between them. This chain's CDR3 is CASSLGRSGMDTGELFF. CDR3 nucleotide sequence: TGTGCCAGCAGCTTAGGGAGGTCCGGGATGGACACCGGGGAGCTGTTTTTT.

The chain couples TRBV29-1 to TRBJ2-1; 11 nucleotides agree with TRBD2. CDR3 length: 14 amino acids. Germline trimming cut 5 bases from V and 4 bases from J; bases unmatched to any gene: 4. CDR1 is SQVTM, CDR2 ANQGSEA, per germline. For the CDR3, the DNA is TGCAGCGTTAAGACTAGCGGGGCATACAATGAGCAGTTCTTC. Protein: CSVKTSGAYNEQFF.

The chain joins TRBV12-3 or TRBV12-4 to TRBJ1-1; 10 bases map to TRBD1. The J segment lost 11 bases and the V segment lost 5 bases, leaving 8 bases of the junction unmatched. The CDR3 spans 13 residues. For the CDR3, the DNA is TGTGCCAGCAGTCCGACAGGGGGCATGATGGCTTTCTTT. Translating gives CASSPTGGMMAFF.

The chain carries TRBV4-1 and TRBJ1-5; TRBD1 might be the D (5 bases). V gave up 1 base and J gave up 6 bases, with 13 bases separating them. CDR1 and CDR2 (germline): MGHRA, YSYEKL. The CDR3 is 15 amino acids. CDR3 protein: CASSQVSQGRQPQHF. CDR3 DNA sequence: TGCGCCAGCAGCCAAGTTAGCCAGGGCCGTCAGCCCCAGCATTTT.

This clone was observed a single time. V is TRBV5-5 and J is TRBJ2-5; D might be TRBD1 (5 bases). The CDR3 is made up of 14 amino acids. With 4 bases removed from V and 0 bases from J, the gap between germline ends came to 10 bases. From germline, CDR1 is SGHKS and CDR2 YYEKEE (reference sequence). CDR3 sequence reads: CASSAQGHQETQYF. For the CDR3, the DNA is TGTGCCAGCAGCGCCCAGGGTCACCAAGAGACCCAGTACTTC.

This clone was detected once. The chain uses TRBV6-5 and TRBJ2-7; 7 bases are shared with TRBD2. Germline trimming cut 6 bases from V and 0 bases from J; bases unmatched to any gene: 5. This CDR3 comprises 14 residues. Per the germline V gene, CDR1 is MNHEY and CDR2 is SVGAGI. Here the CDR3 DNA reads TGTGCCAGCAGGGGGGGGTTGCACTCCTACGAGCAGTACTTC. Protein product: CASRGGLHSYEQYF.

This chain uses TRBV25-1 with TRBJ2-3; tentatively, D is TRBD2 (5 bases). V lost 4 bases and J 4 bases, leaving 12 bases between the germline ends. CDR1 and CDR2 from the germline V gene are MGHDK and SYGVNS. The CDR3 runs 14 residues. The CDR3: CASSAGGAPDTQYF. In DNA, the CDR3 is TGTGCCAGCAGTGCAGGAGGCGCGCCAGATACGCAGTATTTT.

The genes are TRBV27 and TRBJ1-2, with 9 bases matching TRBD1. Germline V gives CDR1 MNHEY, CDR2 SMNVEV (reference sequence). The ends lost 5 bases at V and 7 bases at J; junction bases unmatched: 14. CDR3 size: 16 residues. The CDR3 loop is CASSILTGQGPSGYTF. The CDR3 DNA is TGTGCCAGCAGTATCCTAACGGGACAGGGCCCGAGTGGCTACACCTTC.

The V call is TRBV30, the J call TRBJ2-1; 7 nucleotides match TRBD1. J was trimmed by 12 bases and V by 0 bases; bases with no gene match: 14. This CDR3 has 15 amino acids. Germline V gene data show CDR1 as GTSNPN and CDR2 as SVGIG (reference sequence). Here the CDR3 reads CAWSVYPDRVARQFF. In DNA, the CDR3 is TGTGCCTGGAGTGTTTACCCCGACAGGGTGGCTAGGCAGTTCTTC.

This clone has only one observation. The V and J genes are TRBV10-3 and TRBJ1-2; the match to TRBD1 covers 7 bases. The germline V gene encodes CDR1 ENHRY and CDR2 SYGVKD. Unmatched junction bases numbered 7, after V lost 6 bases and J lost 0 bases. This CDR3 is 15 amino acids long. CDR3: CAISQGQGANYGYTF. Written as DNA, the CDR3 is TGTGCCATCAGCCAGGGGCAGGGGGCTAACTATGGCTACACCTTC.

The CDR3 here is CASSPPGQDNYGYTF. For the CDR3, the DNA is TGTGCCAGCAGCCCCCCGGGACAGGATAACTATGGCTACACCTTC. The chain links TRBV5-4 to TRBJ1-2; 8 nucleotides agree with TRBD1. Trimming at V came to 4 bases and at J to 1 base, leaving 6 bases not matched to a gene. The CDR3 spans 15 residues. Germline lookup yields CDR1 SGHNT and CDR2 YYREEE (reference sequence).

The chain is built from TRBV25-1 and TRBJ1-4; no clear D gene. CDR1 MGHDK and CDR2 SYGVNS come from the germline V gene. Trimming stripped 1 base from V and 2 bases from J, with 14 bases between. This CDR3 has 17 amino acids. The CDR3 DNA sequence: TGTGCCAGCAGTGAATTGGGTGGGCAGCTTACTAATGAAAAACTGTTTTTT. It is translated as CASSELGGQLTNEKLFF.

The chain joins TRBV28 to TRBJ1-4, with D unresolved. Trimming cost V 5 bases and J 0 bases, with 10 bases left between them. The CDR3 is 15 amino acids. Germline-derived CDR1 and CDR2 are MDHEN and SYDVKM. The CDR3 spells CASSLDRATNEKLFF. CDR3 DNA sequence: TGTGCCAGCAGTCTAGACCGTGCAACTAATGAAAAACTGTTTTTT.

This chain uses TRBV6-1 with TRBJ2-4; 11 bases align to TRBD1. Losses at the gene ends were 3 bases for V and 0 bases for J; bases not matched to a gene: 10. The CDR3 runs 19 residues. From germline, CDR1 is MNHNS and CDR2 SASEGT. Here the CDR3 DNA reads TGTGCCAGCAGTGATCTTCCCGGGACAGGGGGGGGAGCCAAAAACATTCAGTACTTC. Translating gives CASSDLPGTGGGAKNIQYF.

This sequence joins TRBV5-1 and TRBJ1-6, with 7 bases aligning to TRBD1. Germline trimming cut 3 bases from V and 8 bases from J; bases unmatched to any gene: 8. The CDR3 is 15 amino acids. Germline CDR1 reads SGHRS; CDR2 reads YFSETQ. CDR3 nucleotide sequence: TGCGCCAGCAGCTACGGACAGGATCCTTATTCACCCCTCCACTTT. Amino acid sequence: CASSYGQDPYSPLHF. The entire variable domain, with the rest obtained from reference TRBV5-1 and TRBJ1-6, is as follows: KAGVTQTPRYLIKTRGQQVTLSCSPISGHRSVSWYQQTPGQGLQFLFEYFSETQRNKGNFPGRFSGRQFSNSRSEMNVSTLELGDSALYLCASSYGQDPYSPLHFGNGTRLTVT.

V is TRBV20-1 and J is TRBJ2-3; possibly TRBD2 for D (7 bases). This CDR3 is built from 11 residues. CDR1 and CDR2 (germline): DFQATT, SNEGSKA (reference sequence). The CDR3 sequence: CSAGATDTQYF. CDR3 bases: TGCAGCGCGGGGGCGACAGATACGCAGTATTTT.

V gene TRBV2 combines with J gene TRBJ1-1, with D uncertain. Trimming left V 6 bases short and J 0 bases short, with 14 bases between. This CDR3 is built from 15 residues. The germline V gene encodes CDR1 SNHLY and CDR2 FYNNEI. This chain's CDR3 is CASSYSDYMNTEAFF. Here the CDR3 DNA reads TGTGCCAGCAGCTACAGCGACTACATGAACACTGAAGCTTTCTTT.

The gene calls are TRBV6-4 and TRBJ2-1; 7 bases line up with TRBD2. Trimming removed 2 bases from V and 8 bases from J; junction bases left unmatched: 6. The CDR3 covers 14 residues. Germline V gene sequence: CDR1 MRHNA, CDR2 SNTAGT. CDR3: CASSDRGGLDEQFF. The CDR3 DNA reads as TGTGCCAGCAGTGACAGGGGAGGGCTGGATGAGCAGTTCTTC.

This clone was detected many times. V is TRBV30 and J is TRBJ1-1, with 10 bases that match TRBD1. From germline, CDR1 is GTSNPN and CDR2 SVGIG (reference sequence). V shed 0 bases, J shed 13 bases, and the junction held 14 bases outside the gene matches. The CDR3 consists of 15 residues. DNA for the CDR3: TGTGCCTGGAGTGTACTAGCGGCGGGACAGGGGAAGGTTTTCTTT. Protein sequence: CAWSVLAAGQGKVFF.

This clone was seen only once. The chain has TRBV25-1 and TRBJ1-6; possible D gene TRBD1, 6 bases. Germline V CDR1 and CDR2: MGHDK, SYGVNS. With 2 bases removed from V and 9 bases from J, the gap between germline ends came to 14 bases. This CDR3 comprises 15 residues. The CDR3: CASSEQQGLSSPLHF. The DNA for the CDR3 is TGTGCCAGCAGTGAACAGCAGGGGCTAAGTTCACCCCTCCACTTT.

The chain joins TRBV12-3 or TRBV12-4 to TRBJ2-2, with 7 bases lining up with TRBD2. V dropped 5 bases and J dropped 9; count of bases not matched to a gene: 6. The CDR3 runs to 13 residues. The CDR3 reads CASSDTSDRELFF. CDR3 in DNA: TGTGCCAGCAGTGACACTAGCGATCGGGAGCTGTTTTTT.

V and J are TRBV7-2 and TRBJ2-3; unclear D gene. CDR3 length: 13 residues. V lost 5 bases and J lost 3, with 9 bases in between. CDR1 is SGHTA, CDR2 FQGNSA, per germline. The CDR3, as DNA: TGTGCCAGCAGCCTGGAGTTTACAGATACGCAGTATTTT. It specifies CASSLEFTDTQYF.

This clone showed up just once. The rearrangement uses TRBV28 and TRBJ2-5; 7 bases match TRBD1. The J segment lost 0 bases and the V segment lost 5 bases, leaving 9 bases of the junction unmatched. The CDR3 sequence is 16 residues long. The V gene's germline CDR1 is MDHEN and CDR2 SYDVKM. The CDR3 spells CASSIGQEWDQETQYF. The CDR3 DNA reads as TGTGCCAGCAGTATTGGACAGGAATGGGACCAAGAGACCCAGTACTTC.

The genes are TRBV18 and TRBJ1-2, with a tentative D call TRBD1 (6 bases). The CDR3 consists of 16 residues. V was clipped by 1 base and J by 2 bases, with 14 bases between them. Germline loops: CDR1 KGHSH, CDR2 LQKENI. The CDR3 bases are TGTGCCAGCTCACCACAGGGTGGGGGCCAGAACTATGGCTACACCTTC. As protein: CASSPQGGGQNYGYTF.